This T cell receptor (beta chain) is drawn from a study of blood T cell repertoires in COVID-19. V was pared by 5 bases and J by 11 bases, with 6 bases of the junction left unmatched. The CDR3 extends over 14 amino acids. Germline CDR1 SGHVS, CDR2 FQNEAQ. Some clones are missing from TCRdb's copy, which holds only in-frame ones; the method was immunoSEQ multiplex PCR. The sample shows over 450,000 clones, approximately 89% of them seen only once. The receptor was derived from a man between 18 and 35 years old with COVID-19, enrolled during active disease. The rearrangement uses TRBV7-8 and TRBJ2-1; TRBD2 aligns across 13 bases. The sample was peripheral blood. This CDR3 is CASSGGLAGRQQFF. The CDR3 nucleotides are TGTGCCAGCAGCGGGGGACTAGCGGGAAGGCAGCAGTTCTTC.